Listed here are 19 T cell receptor beta chains from one sample, sequenced in a study of cytomegalovirus exposure and HLA in healthy donors. TCRdb's table, derived via immunoSEQ multiplex PCR, lists solely in-frame clones and lacks some. In the table there are 80,000 to 100,000 clones, roughly 87% of which are singletons. The sample taken for sequencing was PBMCs. The origin of the receptors is a man aged 18-30 years in good health and CMV-seropositive.

The chain uses TRBV27 and TRBJ2-5; no firm D call. Deletions cut 2 bases from V and 7 bases from J, with 5 bases between. Per the germline V gene, CDR1 is MNHEY and CDR2 is SMNVEV (reference sequence). There are 11 residues in the CDR3. DNA of the CDR3: TGTGCCAGCAGTTTAGGCGGGACCCAGTACTTC. Its protein product is CASSLGGTQYF.

This clone has a single count. The CDR3 nucleotides read TGTGCCAGCTCAGGACAGGGGGCGTACACTGAAGCTTTCTTT. Translating gives CASSGQGAYTEAFF. This chain connects TRBV18 to TRBJ1-1, with TRBD1 matching 11 bases. Per the germline V gene, CDR1 is KGHSH and CDR2 is LQKENI. J was trimmed by 3 bases and V by 5 bases; bases with no gene match: 2. CDR3 length equals 14 residues.

The DNA of the CDR3 is TGTGCCAGCAGTCGCCAAGGGACTCATGTCGGGGAGCTGTTTTTT. Protein: CASSRQGTHVGELFF. The J gene is TRBJ2-2, the V gene TRBV27, with D perhaps TRBD2 (6 bases). CDR3 size: 15 residues. Germline values: CDR1 MNHEY, CDR2 SMNVEV (reference sequence). The V end was cut by 5 bases, the J end by 7 bases, with 17 bases between.

This chain uses TRBV19 with TRBJ2-6; 8 bases map to TRBD1. The ends lost 3 bases at V and 4 bases at J; junction bases unmatched: 8. Germline V gives CDR1 LNHDA, CDR2 SQIVND (reference sequence). CDR3 size: 17 residues. CDR3 amino acids: CASSISPGGRGANVLTF. In DNA form, the CDR3 reads TGTGCCAGTAGTATTTCCCCAGGGGGCAGGGGGGCCAACGTCCTGACTTTC. Full variable domain (remainder filled in from reference TRBV19 and TRBJ2-6): DGGITQSPKYLFRKEGQNVTLSCEQNLNHDAMYWYRQDPGQGLRLIYYSQIVNDFQKGDIAEGYSVSREKKESFPLTVTSAQKNPTAFYLCASSISPGGRGANVLTFGAGSRLTVL.

This clone was observed a handful of times. CDR3 coding DNA: TGTGCCAGCAGCTTGTCGGATTTTGGAGGTCGTCGAAGCTACACCTTC. Protein product: CASSLSDFGGRRSYTF. The genes are TRBV5-8 and TRBJ1-2; D is uncertain. Per germline, CDR1 SGHTS and CDR2 YDEGEE. The germline V and J ends were trimmed by 1 base and 9 bases, with 22 bases remaining between them. The CDR3 contains 16 residues.

The chain has TRBV2 and TRBJ2-1; TRBD2 aligns across 7 bases. This CDR3 comprises 14 residues. V trimming: 7 bases; J trimming: 3 bases; junction bases outside the gene matches: 6. Germline CDR1 reads SNHLY; CDR2 reads FYNNEI. The CDR3: CASISSGFYNEQFF. The CDR3 bases are TGTGCCAGCATCTCTAGCGGATTCTACAATGAGCAGTTCTTC. Combining the CDR3 with reference TRBV2 and TRBJ2-1 gives the whole variable domain EPEVTQTPSHQVTQMGQEVILRCVPISNHLYFYWYRQILGQKVEFLVSFYNNEISEKSEIFDDQFSVERPDGSNFTLKIRSTKLEDSAMYFCASISSGFYNEQFFGPGTRLTVL.

The V and J genes are TRBV27 and TRBJ1-4; D unclear. Between the trimmed V and J ends, which lost 5 bases and 7 bases, there was a span of 14 bases. The germline V gene encodes CDR1 MNHEY and CDR2 SMNVEV (reference sequence). This CDR3 comprises 14 residues. The CDR3 nucleotides read TGTGCCAGCAGTCCCTCGGGATTGAGTGAAAAACTGTTTTTT. Its protein is CASSPSGLSEKLFF.

This clone has just one count. The rearrangement uses TRBV5-1 and TRBJ2-1; 10 bases map to TRBD1. The CDR3 loop spans 16 amino acids. From germline, CDR1 is SGHRS and CDR2 YFSETQ. Trimming removed 4 bases from V and 4 bases from J; junction bases left unmatched: 8. The CDR3 region has the DNA TGCGCCAGCAGCCATACTACGGGACAGGGGTACAATGAGCAGTTCTTC. Its translation is CASSHTTGQGYNEQFF.

The chain is built from TRBV7-6 and TRBJ2-2, with D possibly being TRBD1 (7 bases). CDR3 length: 16 amino acids. Trimming stripped 0 bases from V and 6 bases from J, with 14 bases between. CDR1 is SGHVS, CDR2 FNYEAQ, per germline. The CDR3 sequence is CASSLALQGGAGELFF. The CDR3 DNA sequence: TGTGCCAGCAGCTTAGCATTGCAGGGGGGCGCCGGGGAGCTGTTTTTT.

This clone was observed a handful of times. This chain uses TRBV6-6 with TRBJ2-1; 7 bases match TRBD1. The germline V gene encodes CDR1 MNHNY and CDR2 SVGAGI (reference sequence). The CDR3 extends over 15 amino acids. The J segment lost 4 bases and the V segment lost 7 bases, leaving 10 bases of the junction unmatched. The CDR3 region has the DNA TGTGCCAGCATCCCCGGGACAGAATCTTACAATGAGCAGTTCTTC. Encoded protein: CASIPGTESYNEQFF.

The V gene is TRBV6-5, the J gene TRBJ1-1; D possibly corresponds to TRBD1 (6 bases). Germline CDR1 and CDR2: MNHEY and SVGAGI. Trimming left V 0 bases short and J 11 bases short, with 19 bases between. The CDR3 totals 15 residues. CDR3 sequence reads: CASSYSFSGAGDAFF. The CDR3 region has the DNA TGTGCCAGCAGTTACTCGTTTTCAGGGGCGGGGGACGCTTTCTTT.

The chain employs TRBV15 and TRBJ1-2; 9 nucleotides align to TRBD1. Germline CDR1 and CDR2: LNHNV and YYDKDF (reference sequence). This CDR3 region has 15 residues. Trimming took 3 bases from V and 2 from J; bases not matched to a gene: 4. In nucleotides, the CDR3 is TGTGCCACCAGCAGGACCGGGACAGGGAACTATGGCTACACCTTC. Encoded protein: CATSRTGTGNYGYTF.

This chain joins TRBV4-2 and TRBJ2-1; D perhaps matches TRBD2 (5 bases). From germline, CDR1 is LGHNA and CDR2 YNFKEQ. The V gene lost 1 base and the J gene lost 9 bases, with 7 bases spanning the gap. This CDR3 is built from 12 residues. The DNA for the CDR3 is TGTGCCAGCAGCCAAGGAGGAGGTGAGCAGTTCTTC. Encoded protein: CASSQGGGEQFF.

The chain links TRBV25-1 to TRBJ2-7; 11 bases agree with TRBD1. Trimming cost V 8 bases and J 3 bases; bases outside gene matches: 3. In germline, CDR1 is MGHDK, CDR2 SYGVNS. The CDR3 is made up of 13 amino acids. CDR3 nucleotide sequence: TGTGCCAGCCGGACAGGGGGCGGCTACGAGCAGTACTTC. Translating it yields CASRTGGGYEQYF.

Here the CDR3 reads CASSSGGAEQYF. In DNA form, the CDR3 reads TGTGCCAGTAGTAGCGGGGGGGCCGAGCAGTACTTC. The chain uses TRBV19 and TRBJ2-7; 9 nucleotides align to TRBD2. J lost 6 bases, V lost 4 bases, and 1 base had no gene match. The V gene's germline CDR1 is LNHDA and CDR2 SQIVND (reference sequence). The CDR3 is 12 residues long. The complete variable domain, with remaining parts taken from reference TRBV19 and TRBJ2-7, reads DGGITQSPKYLFRKEGQNVTLSCEQNLNHDAMYWYRQDPGQGLRLIYYSQIVNDFQKGDIAEGYSVSREKKESFPLTVTSAQKNPTAFYLCASSSGGAEQYFGPGTRLTVT.

CDR3 amino acids: CASSGPGYGYTF. The CDR3 region has the DNA TGTGCCAGCAGTGGTCCAGGGTATGGCTACACCTTC. The chain joins TRBV6-1 to TRBJ1-2, with D possibly TRBD1 on 5 matching bases. There are 12 residues in the CDR3. CDR1 and CDR2 (germline): MNHNS, SASEGT. The V gene lost 4 bases and the J gene lost 5 bases, with 8 bases spanning the gap.

This sequence joins TRBV2 and TRBJ2-3; 7 nucleotides line up with TRBD2. The CDR3 totals 16 residues. The V gene end was trimmed by 2 bases and the J gene end by 6 bases; junction bases not matched to a gene: 11. Germline CDR1 SNHLY, CDR2 FYNNEI. CDR3 coding DNA: TGTGCCAGCAGTGAAAGGCCGGGCCTAGCGGCGGATACGCAGTATTTT. It specifies CASSERPGLAADTQYF.

The chain employs TRBV9 and TRBJ2-5; 10 nucleotides line up with TRBD1. The V gene end was trimmed by 3 bases and the J gene end by 3 bases; junction bases not matched to a gene: 5. CDR3 length: 15 amino acids. Germline values: CDR1 SGDLS, CDR2 YYNGEE. CDR3 sequence (DNA): TGTGCCAGCAGCGATGGGACAGGGGAAAAAGAGACCCAGTACTTC. It codes for CASSDGTGEKETQYF.

This clone showed up just once. The rearrangement uses TRBV2 and TRBJ1-1, with 7 positions matching TRBD1. This CDR3 has 14 amino acids. Per germline, CDR1 SNHLY and CDR2 FYNNEI. J was trimmed by 3 bases and V by 1 base; bases with no gene match: 2. CDR3 loop: CASSEGDRDTEAFF. The CDR3, as DNA: TGTGCCAGCAGTGAAGGGGACAGAGACACTGAAGCTTTCTTT. The full variable domain, rest sourced from reference TRBV2 and TRBJ1-1, is EPEVTQTPSHQVTQMGQEVILRCVPISNHLYFYWYRQILGQKVEFLVSFYNNEISEKSEIFDDQFSVERPDGSNFTLKIRSTKLEDSAMYFCASSEGDRDTEAFFGQGTRLTVV.